These 20 T cell receptor beta chains originate from one sample sequenced in a study of blood T cell repertoires in COVID-19. Profiled with immunoSEQ multiplex PCR; TCRdb holds only in-frame clones, not every one. The sample has 200,000 to 300,000 clones; under 90% are singletons. Sample: PBMCs or T cells enriched from blood (not recorded which). The receptors here all came from a middle-aged woman who had been exposed to COVID-19.

The V call is TRBV6-8, the J call TRBJ1-5, with a possible D match to TRBD1 (5 bases). The CDR3 is 14 residues long. Trimming took 8 bases from V and 0 from J, leaving 11 bases between them. In germline, CDR1 is MNHGY, CDR2 SAAAGT. In DNA form, the CDR3 reads TGTGCCAGCGTCGCGGACATTAGCAATCAGCCCCAGCATTTT. It codes for CASVADISNQPQHF.

This clone was counted only a few times. The genes are TRBV27 and TRBJ1-2; D is perhaps TRBD1 (5 bases). Trimming took off 5 bases at V and 4 bases at J, with 14 bases between the two ends. The germline gives CDR1 MNHEY, CDR2 SMNVEV (reference sequence). CDR3 size: 14 residues. DNA for the CDR3: TGTGCCAGCAGTCCCGGCGGCGGGACCTATGGCTACACCTTC. It is translated as CASSPGGGTYGYTF.

The V and J genes are TRBV18 and TRBJ2-7; D is perhaps TRBD1 (6 bases). This CDR3 region has 16 residues. Trimming pared 1 base from V and 1 base from J, leaving 14 bases between. CDR1 and CDR2 (germline): KGHSH, LQKENI. The CDR3 nucleotides are TGTGCCAGCTCACCACGCACAGGGAAGTCATCCTACGAGCAGTACTTC. Its translation is CASSPRTGKSSYEQYF.

This clone was counted once. The CDR3 DNA reads TGTGCCAGCAGTTTATTGGGACAGTTGAACACTGAAGCTTTCTTT. Its protein is CASSLLGQLNTEAFF. The rearrangement uses TRBV28 and TRBJ1-1; 7 bases fit TRBD1. Unmatched junction bases numbered 2, after V lost 1 base and J lost 0 bases. Germline V gives CDR1 MDHEN, CDR2 SYDVKM. The CDR3 covers 15 residues.

This clone was detected only a few times. The chain uses TRBV5-1 and TRBJ2-5; a weak D match, TRBD2 (5 bases). The ends were cut back, 5 bases at V and 4 bases at J, with 12 bases in the middle. CDR3 length: 13 residues. The germline CDR1 and CDR2 sequences are SGHRS and YFSETQ. This chain's CDR3 is CASRSPEGETQYF. CDR3 nucleotide sequence: TGCGCCAGCAGATCTCCAGAGGGAGAGACCCAGTACTTC.

The chain uses TRBV10-3 and TRBJ1-1, with 8 bases fitting TRBD1. V gave up 5 bases and J gave up 1 base; unmatched junction bases: 0. The CDR3 is 13 residues long. CDR1 and CDR2 from the germline V gene are ENHRY and SYGVKD. In DNA form, the CDR3 reads TGTGCCATCAGTACAGGGGGGAACACTGAAGCTTTCTTT. Its protein is CAISTGGNTEAFF.

This clone has only one observation. The chain joins TRBV29-1 to TRBJ1-1; D call uncertain. Trimming removed 3 bases at V and 1 base at J, with 9 bases between. This CDR3 is built from 13 residues. The germline V gene has CDR1 SQVTM and CDR2 ANQGSEA. Written as DNA, the CDR3 is TGCAGCGTTGACAGCCCAGGGAACACTGAAGCTTTCTTT. It yields the protein CSVDSPGNTEAFF.

This chain connects TRBV5-1 to TRBJ1-2; D is perhaps TRBD1 (5 bases). Trimming cost V 0 bases and J 8 bases, with 23 bases left between them. The CDR3 has 17 residues. Germline CDR1 reads SGHRS; CDR2 reads YFSETQ. Here the CDR3 DNA reads TGCGCCAGCAGCTTGGAAAGGGGTCTTTCGACCCTTGACGGCTACACCTTC. It yields the protein CASSLERGLSTLDGYTF.

This clone has only a few counts. The rearrangement links TRBV4-2 to TRBJ1-2; D uncertain. Deletions cut 4 bases from V and 4 bases from J, with 13 bases between. The CDR3 covers 14 residues. Germline-derived CDR1 and CDR2 are LGHNA and YNFKEQ. CDR3 in amino acids: CASSREIGFYGYTF. The CDR3 bases are TGTGCCAGCAGCCGAGAGATCGGGTTCTATGGCTACACCTTC.

V and J are TRBV4-1 and TRBJ2-1; 10 bases line up with TRBD2. The CDR3 covers 16 residues. The trim removed 2 bases at V and 5 bases at J, leaving 6 bases unmatched. Germline loops: CDR1 MGHRA, CDR2 YSYEKL. CDR3 DNA: TGCGCCAGCAGCCAAAGAGCGGGGGGGCAAGACAATGAGCAGTTCTTC. This translates into CASSQRAGGQDNEQFF.

This chain connects TRBV4-2 to TRBJ1-5; tentatively, D is TRBD1 (6 bases). V was pared by 0 bases and J by 6 bases, with 15 bases between. This CDR3 has 16 amino acids. Germline lookup yields CDR1 LGHNA and CDR2 YNFKEQ. The CDR3 protein is CASSQDPGENAQPQHF. DNA of the CDR3: TGTGCCAGCAGCCAAGATCCAGGGGAGAATGCTCAGCCCCAGCATTTT.

The V call is TRBV24-1, the J call TRBJ1-1; the D is unclear. V was pared by 3 bases and J by 4 bases, with 11 bases between. This CDR3 contains 14 residues. CDR1 and CDR2 from the germline V gene are KGHDR and SFDVKD. CDR3 protein: CATSDAEGGTEAFF. The CDR3 DNA sequence: TGTGCCACCAGTGATGCGGAAGGAGGCACTGAAGCTTTCTTT.

The chain recombines TRBV19 with TRBJ2-7; tentatively, D is TRBD2 (5 bases). V gave up 0 bases and J gave up 3 bases, with 12 bases separating them. From germline, CDR1 is LNHDA and CDR2 SQIVND (reference sequence). The CDR3 runs 15 residues. CDR3 sequence: CASSIERVGNYEQYF. The CDR3 DNA sequence: TGTGCCAGTAGTATAGAAAGGGTCGGGAACTACGAGCAGTACTTC.

V usage is TRBV29-1 and J usage is TRBJ1-5; no reliable D call. Trimming pared 6 bases from V and 3 bases from J, leaving 15 bases between. Germline CDR1 reads SQVTM; CDR2 reads ANQGSEA. The CDR3 sequence is 14 residues long. CDR3 residues: CSVAEGGNNQPQHF. The DNA for the CDR3 is TGCAGCGTAGCAGAGGGCGGAAACAATCAGCCCCAGCATTTT.

V and J are TRBV11-2 and TRBJ1-2; D is uncertain. Deletions cut 1 base from V and 2 bases from J, with 8 bases between. Germline V gives CDR1 SGHAT, CDR2 FQNNGV. This CDR3 region has 14 residues. The CDR3, as DNA: TGTGCCAGCAGCTTAGTGAACAGCAACTATGGCTACACCTTC. Protein product: CASSLVNSNYGYTF.

The sample holds one count of this clone. The chain uses TRBV6-2 or TRBV6-3 and TRBJ1-5, with a tentative D call TRBD1 (5 bases). V was cut by 1 base and J by 3 bases, with 7 bases left in between. There are 14 residues in the CDR3. Germline CDR1 and CDR2: MNHEY and SVGEGT. The CDR3 spells CASSYWGNNQPQHF. The CDR3 DNA follows: TGTGCCAGCAGTTACTGGGGCAACAATCAGCCCCAGCATTTT.

The V gene is TRBV9, the J gene TRBJ2-1, with 8 bases identical to TRBD2. J gave up 7 bases and V 0 bases, and 9 bases lay outside the gene matches. Germline lookup yields CDR1 SGDLS and CDR2 YYNGEE. The CDR3 loop spans 16 amino acids. The CDR3 spells CASSVGPGGPTNEQFF. The CDR3 DNA sequence: TGTGCCAGCAGCGTAGGGCCGGGGGGGCCGACGAATGAGCAGTTCTTC.

This chain links TRBV27 with TRBJ2-3; possibly TRBD2 for D (5 bases). The V gene lost 6 bases and the J gene lost 2 bases, with 15 bases spanning the gap. The CDR3 covers 15 residues. Looked up from germline, CDR1 is MNHEY and CDR2 is SMNVEV (reference sequence). The DNA for the CDR3 is TGTGCCAGCAGCCCTAGCTGGGGAATCACAGATACGCAGTATTTT. Its translation: CASSPSWGITDTQYF.

This clone was seen once. This rearrangement joins TRBV3-1 (or the pseudogene TRBV3-2) to TRBJ2-4; 7 bases fit TRBD1. Per germline, CDR1 LGHDT and CDR2 YNNKEL (reference sequence). The CDR3 is made up of 17 amino acids. Trimming at V came to 3 bases and at J to 0 bases, leaving 8 bases not matched to a gene. The CDR3 nucleotides read TGTGCCAGCAGCCACCGGGACAGCGCTTTAGCCAAAAACATTCAGTACTTC. Translation: CASSHRDSALAKNIQYF.

The V call is TRBV2, the J call TRBJ1-1; 7 positions agree with TRBD1. CDR1 SNHLY and CDR2 FYNNEI come from the germline V gene. Trimming removed 9 bases from V and 2 bases from J; junction bases left unmatched: 12. This CDR3 is built from 15 residues. The CDR3 sequence is CASRDSPGANTEAFF. DNA of the CDR3: TGTGCCAGTCGGGACAGTCCAGGCGCAAACACTGAAGCTTTCTTT.